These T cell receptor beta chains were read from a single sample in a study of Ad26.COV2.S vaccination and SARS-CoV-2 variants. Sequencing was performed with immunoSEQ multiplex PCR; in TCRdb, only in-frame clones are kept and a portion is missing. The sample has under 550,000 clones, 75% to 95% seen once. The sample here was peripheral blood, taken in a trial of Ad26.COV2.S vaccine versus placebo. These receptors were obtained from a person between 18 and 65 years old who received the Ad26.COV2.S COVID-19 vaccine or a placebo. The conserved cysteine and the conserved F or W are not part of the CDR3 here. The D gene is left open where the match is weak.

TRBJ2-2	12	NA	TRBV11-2	ASSLIANTGELF
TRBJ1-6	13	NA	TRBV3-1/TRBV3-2	ASSQIQGRFSPLH
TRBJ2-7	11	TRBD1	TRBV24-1	ATSRDRDGEQY
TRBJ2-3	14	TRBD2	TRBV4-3	ASSQGWGGGTDTQY
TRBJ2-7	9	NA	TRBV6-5	ASSPLYEQY
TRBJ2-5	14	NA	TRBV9	ASSVGQPAPQETQY
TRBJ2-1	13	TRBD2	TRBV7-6	ASSLVGGAGNEQF
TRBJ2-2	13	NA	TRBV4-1	ASSQDRAWAGELF
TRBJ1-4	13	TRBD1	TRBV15	ATSRRGRINEKLF
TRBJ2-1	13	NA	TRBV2	ASSSPGRGEGEQF
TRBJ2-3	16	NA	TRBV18	ASSPPNDWTKSTDTQY
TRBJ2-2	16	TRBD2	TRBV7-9	ASSRMGHSSGGAGELF
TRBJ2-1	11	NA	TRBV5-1	ASSLRGGNEQF
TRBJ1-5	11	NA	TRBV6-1	ASTERPDQPQH
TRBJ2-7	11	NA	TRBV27	ASSLSTFYEQY
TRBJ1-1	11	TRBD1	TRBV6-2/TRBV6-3	ASSRTGFTEAF
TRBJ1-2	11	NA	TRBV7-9	ASSTSGQRGYT
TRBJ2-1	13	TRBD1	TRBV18	ASSSGGSSYNEQF
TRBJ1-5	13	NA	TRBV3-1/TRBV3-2	ASSQGGSRNQPQH
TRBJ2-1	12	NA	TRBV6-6	ASSYSGQYNEQF
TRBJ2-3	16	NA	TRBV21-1	ASSKEQEGINEEDTQY
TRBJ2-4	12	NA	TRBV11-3	ASSFIAVEYIQY
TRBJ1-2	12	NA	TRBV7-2	ASSLQGEDYGYT
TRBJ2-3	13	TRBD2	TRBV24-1	ATSVPSGRADTQY
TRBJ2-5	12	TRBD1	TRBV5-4	ASRALDRPETQY
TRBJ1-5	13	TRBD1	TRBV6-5	ASSYSQGAGQPQH
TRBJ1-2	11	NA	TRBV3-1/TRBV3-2	ASSRATGGGYT
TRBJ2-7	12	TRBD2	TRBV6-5	ASSRLAGGTEQY
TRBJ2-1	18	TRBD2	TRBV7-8	ASSLLSMGLAGGSDNEQF
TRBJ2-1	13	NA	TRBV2	ASSVPAGQYNEQF
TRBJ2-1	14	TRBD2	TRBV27	ASSRPGFSGSHEQF
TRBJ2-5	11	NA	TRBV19	ASTGALWETQY
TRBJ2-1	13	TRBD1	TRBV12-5	ASGEGQGYYNEQF
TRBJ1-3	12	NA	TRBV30	AWSDDGSGNTIY
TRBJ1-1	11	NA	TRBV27	ASARTSRTEAF
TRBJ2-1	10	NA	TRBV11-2	ASSLDAEEQF
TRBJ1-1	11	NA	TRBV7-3	ASSLGPDTEAF
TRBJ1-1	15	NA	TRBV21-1	ASSKVKIGGRNTEAF
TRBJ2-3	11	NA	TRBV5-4	ASNEVPTDTQY
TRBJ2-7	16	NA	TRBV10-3	AISELGVPERELDEQY
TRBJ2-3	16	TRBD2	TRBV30	AWSAPPGTSGIPDTQY
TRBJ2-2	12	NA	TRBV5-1	ASSLAGHTGELF
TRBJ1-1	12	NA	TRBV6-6	ASIPQGPNTEAF
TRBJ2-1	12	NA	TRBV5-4	ASSLGGSVDEQF
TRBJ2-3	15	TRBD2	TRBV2	ASSLASGRAGTDTQY
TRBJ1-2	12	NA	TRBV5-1	ASRAGVTNYGYT
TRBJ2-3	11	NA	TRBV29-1	SVAARFTDTQY
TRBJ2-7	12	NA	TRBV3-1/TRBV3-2	ASRKDGGTYEQY
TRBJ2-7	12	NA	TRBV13	ASSLVGRHYEQY
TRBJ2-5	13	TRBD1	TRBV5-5	ASSWWTGNQETQY
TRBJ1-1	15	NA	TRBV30	AWSFRGRVLMNTEAF
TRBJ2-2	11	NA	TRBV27	ASSLLNTGELF
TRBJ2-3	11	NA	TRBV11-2	ASSLVQEDTQY
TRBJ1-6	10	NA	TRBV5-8	ASSLRASPLH
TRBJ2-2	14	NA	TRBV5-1	ASSPSPVSGTGELF
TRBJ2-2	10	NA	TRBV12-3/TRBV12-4	ASTPNLGELF
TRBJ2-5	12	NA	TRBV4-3	ASSQVRGPETQY